This T cell receptor (beta chain) was observed in a study of identical twins (TCRdb year 2016). For the wider study: TCR alpha and beta repertoires from monozygotic twins, unrelated adults of various ages and cord blood were deep-sequenced to test whether fetal clonotypes persist. To rule out contamination, the twin experiments were replicated at different times with different library preparation protocols.

Study-wide conclusions, independent of this receptor: Compared with coincidental sharing between unrelated individuals, out-of-frame TCR alpha sequences shared between twins showed an excess of sequences with low generation probability. In beta out-of-frame sequences, excess twin sharing was weaker, because having fewer shared sequences lowered the signal-to-noise ratio. Zero-insertion analyses could be partly confounded by invariant T cells such as MAIT and iNKT, though diverse VJ usage argued against such confounding for most clonotypes. Out-of-frame TCR alpha sharing in monozygotic twins was systematically underestimated by recombination models, whereas sharing between unrelated individuals was in agreement with the recombination models. Because the same donors could not be followed over many years, conclusions were based on cross-sectional statistical analysis. Fewer insertions were carried by abundant cord blood beta clonotypes; a weaker similar trend was observed in young adult naive repertoires, while no such trend was observed in memory repertoires.

Only healthy Caucasian donors were included. The twin cohort comprised three pairs of female monozygotic twins, all aged about 18 to 29 years. CD4+ and CD8+ T cell populations were isolated with positive isolation kits from Invitrogen. Library generation was performed with 5' RACE. The data were produced on an Illumina HiSeq 2000. A universal primer binding site was added through template switching, and the final cDNA carried a unique molecular identifier so that TCR cDNA molecules could be counted accurately. Specific primers in the conserved constant-segment region were used to synthesize first-strand cDNA for TCR alpha and beta chains. To control for contamination, every cDNA library carried two barcodes: a SMART-Mk sample barcode plus Illumina barcodes. TruSeq adapter sequences and Illumina sample barcodes were added in two successive PCR steps. Sequencing of the TCR alpha and beta cDNA libraries was done on the Illumina HiSeq platform using custom primers. In the source study's methods: Raw reads were processed with MiGEC to extract unique molecular identifiers, and MiXCR was used to determine CDR3 positions. Recombination models were inferred per individual with the repgenHMM and IGoR tools using an EM algorithm. Shared clonotypes were analyzed with the tcR package in R, and sharing was normalized by the product of cloneset sizes. To study raw recombination free of thymic and clonal selection effects, out-of-frame nonproductive sequences were analyzed. TCRdb trimmed public reads at Q25 via fastp, called clones via MiXCR and kept in-frame beta chains. Rows merge per CDR3 protein into single entries with the most common DNA and genes. The authors' filters were not applied to this entry. The sample includes about 530,000 distinct CDR3 sequences, with around 22% observed a single time. Around 0.5% of the sample comes from the top ten.

Between the V and J ends, shortened by 4 bases and 4 bases respectively, the junction contains 12 bases. The germline V gene sets CDR1 to KGHSH and CDR2 to LQKENI. Its CDR3 holds 14 amino acids, cysteine through phenylalanine. Only CDR3 DNA remains: 42 bases, in frame from the first base. Concerning this clonotype: It has no known antigen specificity. Base qualities were left out, and no much larger clone turns up one base away.

In addition, the sample was reused for a study of yellow fever vaccine responses in identical twins. The second study reports: The T cell response to vaccination in identical twins was reported by the authors to appear partly convergent and partly personalized. The study precisely tracked vaccine-responding T cell clones in identical twins.

The sequencing input was CD4+ T cells sorted from blood. The sequence came from a woman younger than 35 in good health. The chain couples TRBV18 to TRBJ2-3, with the D gene not clear enough to name. The CDR3 region reads CASSREVKSDTQYF. The bases read TGTGCCAGCTCACGTGAGGTGAAATCAGATACGCAGTATTTT.